These 10 T cell receptor beta chains share one sample of origin, sequenced in a study of control samples from healthy donors and cancer patients. Using immunoSEQ multiplex PCR, the repertoire was profiled, and TCRdb retains in-frame clones only, with some absent. The repertoire holds under 80,000 clones, with about 87% as singletons. Sequencing was carried out using blood. The source is a man aged 50 or older in good health.

The J gene is TRBJ2-7, the V gene TRBV10-1, with 8 bases lining up with TRBD1. Germline V gives CDR1 WNHNN, CDR2 SYGVQD (reference sequence). V trimming: 4 bases; J trimming: 5 bases; junction bases outside the gene matches: 1. The CDR3 contains 12 residues. The CDR3 region is CASSAGGHEQYF. CDR3 nucleotides: TGCGCCAGCAGTGCAGGGGGCCACGAGCAGTACTTC.

This chain connects TRBV5-6 to TRBJ2-7; 11 nucleotides match TRBD2. With V trimmed by 4 bases and J by 2 bases, 11 bases remained unmatched. CDR1 SGHDT and CDR2 YYEEEE come from the germline V gene. This CDR3 is 17 amino acids long. The CDR3 DNA sequence: TGTGCCAGCAGCCTCACCCTGGGACTAGCGGAAACCTACGAGCAGTACTTC. Its protein is CASSLTLGLAETYEQYF.

The V gene is TRBV27, the J gene TRBJ1-5, with D maybe TRBD1 (5 bases). Per germline, CDR1 MNHEY and CDR2 SMNVEV (reference sequence). V lost 3 bases, J lost 4 bases, and 10 bases lay in between. CDR3 length: 14 residues. Written as DNA, the CDR3 is TGTGCCAGCAGTTTTGACAGCCCGAATCAGCCCCAGCATTTT. Amino acids: CASSFDSPNQPQHF.

The chain is built from TRBV19 and TRBJ1-2; D not certain. Germline CDR1 reads LNHDA; CDR2 reads SQIVND (reference sequence). The CDR3 length is 13 residues. Trimming stripped 0 bases from V and 8 bases from J, with 10 bases between. CDR3 DNA sequence: TGTGCCAGTAGTATAGATGACACAATAGGCTACACCTTC. Protein sequence: CASSIDDTIGYTF.

The rearrangement joins TRBV7-2 to TRBJ2-5, with TRBD1 identical over 7 bases. The V gene end was trimmed by 5 bases and the J gene end by 1 base; junction bases not matched to a gene: 4. Germline CDR1 reads SGHTA; CDR2 reads FQGNSA. The CDR3 length is 14 residues. The CDR3 spells CASSIDRAQETQYF. The CDR3 bases are TGTGCCAGCAGCATTGACAGGGCCCAAGAGACCCAGTACTTC.

The V and J genes are TRBV21-1 and TRBJ1-4. TRBV21-1 is shown as a pseudogene. The CDR3 length is 18 residues. The CDR3 bases are TGTGCCAGCAGCAAAGATCGGCACTCCGGGAACGCTTGTGAAAAACTGTTTTTT. Its protein product is CASSKDRHSGNACEKLFF.

The V gene is TRBV14, the J gene TRBJ1-4; D is unresolved. V shed 3 bases and J shed 3 bases, with 8 bases lying between them. Germline CDR1 and CDR2: SGHDN and FVKESK. The CDR3 runs to 14 residues. The CDR3 protein is CASSHGLSNEKLFF. CDR3 in DNA: TGTGCCAGCAGCCATGGGTTATCTAATGAAAAACTGTTTTTT.

This chain's CDR3 is CASSYQGRMEETQYF. Here the CDR3 DNA reads TGCGCCAGCAGCTACCAGGGGAGGATGGAAGAGACCCAGTACTTC. This rearrangement joins TRBV5-1 to TRBJ2-5, with D perhaps being TRBD1 or TRBD2 (6 bases each). Trimming removed 3 bases from V and 3 bases from J, with 15 bases in between. The CDR3 runs 15 residues. Germline V gene lookup returns CDR1 SGHRS and CDR2 YFSETQ.

The chain couples TRBV28 to TRBJ2-5; TRBD2 is a possible D gene (6 bases). The CDR3 runs 15 residues. Deletions cut 2 bases from V and 4 bases from J, with 14 bases between. Germline CDR1 is MDHEN and CDR2 is SYDVKM. CDR3 in amino acids: CASSLLQGGRETQYF. The DNA of the CDR3 is TGTGCCAGCAGTTTACTTCAGGGAGGTAGAGAGACCCAGTACTTC. Full variable domain (outside the CDR3, taken from reference TRBV28 and TRBJ2-5): DVKVTQSSRYLVKRTGEKVFLECVQDMDHENMFWYRQDPGLGLRLIYFSYDVKMKEKGDIPEGYSVSREKKERFSLILESASTNQTSMYLCASSLLQGGRETQYFGPGTRLLVL.

This chain joins TRBV27 and TRBJ1-1, with D uncertain. The V gene lost 2 bases and the J gene lost 5 bases, with 15 bases spanning the gap. The CDR3 length is 15 residues. Germline V gene lookup returns CDR1 MNHEY and CDR2 SMNVEV (reference sequence). The CDR3 loop reads CASSLNGVLGTEAFF. The CDR3 nucleotides read TGTGCCAGCAGTTTAAACGGGGTATTGGGGACTGAAGCTTTCTTT.